Below are 29 T cell receptor beta chains sequenced from a single sample in a study of blood T cell repertoires in COVID-19. This table comes from immunoSEQ multiplex PCR, and its TCRdb copy is limited to in-frame clones, with some not included. The sample contains tens of thousands of clones, approximately 90% of which appear only once. Sequenced material: peripheral blood. Receptor source: a human donor in a cohort sampled during active COVID-19.

The gene calls are TRBV6-5 and TRBJ2-5; 9 nucleotides agree with TRBD1. Trimming at V came to 8 bases and at J to 4 bases, leaving 8 bases not matched to a gene. The CDR3 sequence is 14 residues long. CDR1 is MNHEY, CDR2 SVGAGI, per germline. In nucleotides, the CDR3 is TGTGCCAGCCCCAAGCCGGACAGGGGAGAGACCCAGTACTTC. This codes for CASPKPDRGETQYF.

The CDR3: CASSIRVATDTQYF. For the CDR3, the DNA is TGTGCCAGTAGTATACGGGTGGCGACAGATACGCAGTATTTT. V usage is TRBV19 and J usage is TRBJ2-3; D is unclear. Trimming stripped 2 bases from V and 3 bases from J, with 9 bases between. The CDR3 consists of 14 residues. Germline CDR1 reads LNHDA; CDR2 reads SQIVND (reference sequence). Using reference TRBV19 and TRBJ2-3 for the parts outside the CDR3, the full variable domain is DGGITQSPKYLFRKEGQNVTLSCEQNLNHDAMYWYRQDPGQGLRLIYYSQIVNDFQKGDIAEGYSVSREKKESFPLTVTSAQKNPTAFYLCASSIRVATDTQYFGPGTRLTVL.

The V gene is TRBV2, the J gene TRBJ1-3, with TRBD1 identical over 8 bases. V lost 6 bases and J lost 0; bases outside the gene matches: 4. The CDR3 loop spans 15 amino acids. Per germline, CDR1 SNHLY and CDR2 FYNNEI. CDR3 region: CASSQGALSGNTIYF. The CDR3, as DNA: TGTGCCAGCAGCCAGGGGGCCCTCTCTGGAAACACCATATATTTT.

CDR3 in amino acids: CASSQTLAGGLYNEQFF. CDR3 in DNA: TGTGCCAGCAGCCAAACATTAGCGGGGGGGCTTTACAATGAGCAGTTCTTC. J is TRBJ2-1 and V is TRBV3-1 (or the pseudogene TRBV3-2), with 11 bases fitting TRBD2. Germline V gives CDR1 LGHDT, CDR2 YNNKEL (reference sequence). Trimming took 2 bases from V and 4 from J; bases not matched to a gene: 7. This CDR3 region has 17 residues.

The chain couples TRBV7-2 to TRBJ2-1; 7 bases agree with TRBD1. The CDR3 length is 16 residues. V lost 3 bases to trimming and J lost 5 bases; unmatched junction nucleotides: 10. CDR1 and CDR2 (germline): SGHTA, FQGNSA. CDR3 nucleotide sequence: TGTGCCAGCAGCTTCCGTGGACAGGCAGTTAACAATGAGCAGTTCTTC. Translating it yields CASSFRGQAVNNEQFF.

This chain joins TRBV6-5 and TRBJ2-1, with TRBD1 matching 11 bases. This CDR3 spans 16 amino acids. Trimming at V came to 4 bases and at J to 8 bases, leaving 10 bases not matched to a gene. Germline loops: CDR1 MNHEY, CDR2 SVGAGI. The CDR3 spells CASSSTGTGGYDEQFF. CDR3 in DNA: TGTGCCAGCAGTTCCACCGGGACAGGGGGGTACGATGAGCAGTTCTTC.

The chain combines TRBV11-2 with TRBJ2-5; 8 positions agree with TRBD1. Germline CDR1 and CDR2: SGHAT and FQNNGV. The CDR3 extends over 15 amino acids. The V and J ends lost 1 base and 3 bases, in that order; junction bases with no gene match: 4. CDR3 sequence (DNA): TGTGCCAGCAGCTTAGGACAGGGGCCCGAAGAGACCCAGTACTTC. It yields the protein CASSLGQGPEETQYF.

The chain employs TRBV3-1 (or the pseudogene TRBV3-2) and TRBJ1-6; D uncertain. The CDR3 consists of 15 residues. Trimming took 4 bases from V and 1 from J, leaving 8 bases between them. Germline values: CDR1 LGHDT, CDR2 YNNKEL (reference sequence). The CDR3 loop is CASSPRRSYNSPLHF. As DNA, the CDR3 is TGTGCCAGCAGCCCCCGGCGGTCCTATAATTCACCCCTCCACTTT.

V usage is TRBV11-3 and J usage is TRBJ1-6; 10 bases are shared with TRBD1. With V trimmed by 5 bases and J by 6 bases, 13 bases remained unmatched. The CDR3 sequence is 18 residues long. The germline V gene has CDR1 SGHNT and CDR2 YENEEA. The CDR3 region has the DNA TGTGCCAGCAGCCCGCCGGGAAAGGACAGGGGGACTAATTCACCCCTCCACTTT. This encodes CASSPPGKDRGTNSPLHF.

The genes are TRBV7-6 and TRBJ1-1, with a tentative D call TRBD1 (5 bases). The germline CDR1 and CDR2 sequences are SGHVS and FNYEAQ. With 4 bases removed from V and 8 bases from J, the gap between germline ends came to 23 bases. The length of the CDR3 is 16 residues. The CDR3 here is CASSSPLGTQGAEAFF. In nucleotides, the CDR3 is TGTGCCAGCAGCTCTCCTTTGGGGACTCAAGGAGCGGAAGCTTTCTTT.

V usage is TRBV5-6 and J usage is TRBJ2-7, with D perhaps TRBD1 (5 bases). This CDR3 spans 15 amino acids. V lost 0 bases and J 4 bases, leaving 14 bases between the germline ends. Per the germline V gene, CDR1 is SGHDT and CDR2 is YYEEEE. CDR3 nucleotides: TGTGCCAGCAGCTTGGTTGTCGTCAGGGAATACGAGCAGTACTTC. Its translation: CASSLVVVREYEQYF.

Only one count was recorded for this clone. The J gene is TRBJ2-3, the V gene TRBV9; TRBD2 matches 10 bases. V shed 0 bases, J shed 0 bases, and the junction held 7 bases outside the gene matches. In germline, CDR1 is SGDLS, CDR2 YYNGEE. This CDR3 has 18 residues. The CDR3 loop reads CASSVASGGPSSTDTQYF. In DNA form, the CDR3 reads TGTGCCAGCAGCGTAGCTAGCGGGGGCCCCTCTAGCACAGATACGCAGTATTTT.

The chain uses TRBV5-1 and TRBJ1-2; 9 nucleotides line up with TRBD1. CDR3 length: 16 amino acids. CDR1 is SGHRS, CDR2 YFSETQ, per germline. V gave up 0 bases and J gave up 7 bases; unmatched junction bases: 10. In nucleotides, the CDR3 is TGCGCCAGCAGCTTGGATCAGGGACAGGGCGTGGGTGGCTACACCTTC. Amino acids: CASSLDQGQGVGGYTF. Looking up the rest from reference TRBV5-1 and TRBJ1-2 gives the full variable domain: KAGVTQTPRYLIKTRGQQVTLSCSPISGHRSVSWYQQTPGQGLQFLFEYFSETQRNKGNFPGRFSGRQFSNSRSEMNVSTLELGDSALYLCASSLDQGQGVGGYTFGSGTRLTVV.

The V gene is TRBV5-1, the J gene TRBJ1-2, with D perhaps matching TRBD1 (6 bases). The ends were cut back, 0 bases at V and 3 bases at J, with 12 bases in the middle. The CDR3 is made up of 15 amino acids. CDR1 SGHRS and CDR2 YFSETQ come from the germline V gene. CDR3 DNA sequence: TGCGCCAGCAGCTTGGGTCAGGGGCTTTACTATGGCTACACCTTC. Protein: CASSLGQGLYYGYTF.

V is TRBV2 and J is TRBJ1-6; no reliable D call. The germline V gene encodes CDR1 SNHLY and CDR2 FYNNEI. The CDR3 sequence is 13 residues long. Between the trimmed V and J ends, which lost 2 bases and 6 bases, there was a span of 5 bases. CDR3 coding DNA: TGTGCCAGCAGTGAATTGGCTAATTCACCCCTCCACTTT. Residues: CASSELANSPLHF.

This clone was counted once. The gene calls are TRBV10-3 and TRBJ1-2, with TRBD1 as a possible D gene (6 bases). The ends were cut back, 4 bases at V and 1 base at J, with 10 bases in the middle. This CDR3 spans 14 amino acids. The germline gives CDR1 ENHRY, CDR2 SYGVKD. CDR3 in DNA: TGTGCCATCAGTGGGACAGAGTATAACTATGGCTACACCTTC. Translation: CAISGTEYNYGYTF.

The chain employs TRBV7-8 and TRBJ2-7; a possible D gene is TRBD1 (6 bases). This CDR3 comprises 15 residues. Trimming removed 5 bases at V and 0 bases at J, with 14 bases between. Germline lookup yields CDR1 SGHVS and CDR2 FQNEAQ. DNA of the CDR3: TGTGCCAGCAGCCGTATGGGGGCGAGCTCCTACGAGCAGTACTTC. Translation gives CASSRMGASSYEQYF.

This chain links TRBV6-2 or TRBV6-3 with TRBJ2-3; 12 bases fit TRBD1. This CDR3 has 15 amino acids. The germline gives CDR1 MNHEY, CDR2 SVGEGT. With V trimmed by 6 bases and J by 4 bases, 5 bases remained unmatched. The CDR3 loop reads CASSQRDRGPDTQYF. The CDR3 nucleotides read TGTGCCAGCAGCCAGCGGGACAGGGGGCCAGATACGCAGTATTTT.

The chain joins TRBV10-3 to TRBJ2-4, with 10 nucleotides matching TRBD1. From germline, CDR1 is ENHRY and CDR2 SYGVKD. CDR3 length: 15 residues. The junction had 9 bases not matched to a gene; V was cut back by 5 bases and J by 8 bases. The chain's CDR3 is CAISRQGASVDIQYF. The CDR3 DNA reads TGTGCCATCAGTCGACAGGGGGCGAGTGTAGACATTCAGTACTTC.

V gene TRBV7-6 combines with J gene TRBJ2-2, with 15 nucleotides matching TRBD2. CDR1 SGHVS and CDR2 FNYEAQ come from the germline V gene. J was trimmed by 6 bases and V by 5 bases; bases with no gene match: 4. The CDR3 contains 16 residues. The CDR3, as DNA: TGTGCCAGCAGCCCGAGGACTAGCGGGGGGGCCGGGGAGCTGTTTTTT. It encodes CASSPRTSGGAGELFF.

This chain connects TRBV19 to TRBJ2-3; 14 nucleotides align to TRBD2. The ends lost 4 bases at V and 6 bases at J; junction bases unmatched: 6. CDR3 size: 16 residues. The germline CDR1 and CDR2 sequences are LNHDA and SQIVND (reference sequence). CDR3 sequence: CASSTTSGGALDTQYF. Here the CDR3 DNA reads TGTGCCAGTAGTACGACTAGCGGGGGGGCGTTGGATACGCAGTATTTT. The entire variable domain, with the rest obtained from reference TRBV19 and TRBJ2-3, is as follows: DGGITQSPKYLFRKEGQNVTLSCEQNLNHDAMYWYRQDPGQGLRLIYYSQIVNDFQKGDIAEGYSVSREKKESFPLTVTSAQKNPTAFYLCASSTTSGGALDTQYFGPGTRLTVL.

This clone was observed a single time. This chain connects TRBV4-3 to TRBJ2-7, with 8 bases lining up with TRBD2. CDR1 is LGHNA, CDR2 YSLEER, per germline. The CDR3 runs to 17 residues. V dropped 1 base and J dropped 2; count of bases not matched to a gene: 10. CDR3 sequence reads: CASSQAATGGPAYEQYF. CDR3 sequence (DNA): TGCGCCAGCAGCCAAGCGGCAACGGGGGGGCCGGCCTACGAGCAGTACTTC.

The chain carries TRBV18 and TRBJ1-1; TRBD1 aligns across 7 bases. The V gene end was trimmed by 4 bases and the J gene end by 0 bases; junction bases not matched to a gene: 8. Germline CDR1 reads KGHSH; CDR2 reads LQKENI. CDR3 length: 16 amino acids. The CDR3, as DNA: TGTGCCAGCTCACTAGGACAGGCGGGGATGAACACTGAAGCTTTCTTT. The encoded protein is CASSLGQAGMNTEAFF. Full variable domain (remainder filled in from reference TRBV18 and TRBJ1-1): NAGVMQNPRHLVRRRGQEARLRCSPMKGHSHVYWYRQLPEEGLKFMVYLQKENIIDESGMPKERFSAEFPKEGPSILRIQQVVRGDSAAYFCASSLGQAGMNTEAFFGQGTRLTVV.

The chain employs TRBV5-4 and TRBJ1-4, with D possibly TRBD1 on 6 matching bases. Germline CDR1 SGHNT, CDR2 YYREEE (reference sequence). Trimming pared 3 bases from V and 0 bases from J, leaving 9 bases between. There are 15 residues in the CDR3. CDR3 residues: CASSSGQTTNEKLFF. The CDR3 coding sequence is TGTGCCAGCAGCTCCGGACAGACAACTAATGAAAAACTGTTTTTT.

The V gene is TRBV19, the J gene TRBJ1-5, with 11 bases lining up with TRBD1. Trimming removed 7 bases from V and 7 bases from J; junction bases left unmatched: 12. There are 16 residues in the CDR3. The germline gives CDR1 LNHDA, CDR2 SQIVND (reference sequence). In nucleotides, the CDR3 is TGTGCCAGTACCCTAGCCCGGACAGGGGGCGAACAGCCCCAGCATTTT. It codes for CASTLARTGGEQPQHF. Drawing the rest from reference TRBV19 and TRBJ1-5, the complete variable domain is DGGITQSPKYLFRKEGQNVTLSCEQNLNHDAMYWYRQDPGQGLRLIYYSQIVNDFQKGDIAEGYSVSREKKESFPLTVTSAQKNPTAFYLCASTLARTGGEQPQHFGDGTRLSIL.

The chain joins TRBV7-8 to TRBJ1-5, with TRBD1 matching over 7 bases. The trim removed 5 bases at V and 0 bases at J, leaving 13 bases unmatched. The CDR3 runs to 18 residues. CDR1 and CDR2 (germline): SGHVS, FQNEAQ. DNA of the CDR3: TGTGCCAGCAGCAGCCGGGACAGATCCTCTTATAGCAATCAGCCCCAGCATTTT. Its protein product is CASSSRDRSSYSNQPQHF.

The chain employs TRBV9 and TRBJ1-1, with 7 nucleotides matching TRBD1. Germline CDR1 is SGDLS and CDR2 is YYNGEE. After removal of 1 base from V and 6 bases from J, the junction contained 3 bases not matched to a gene. The CDR3 consists of 13 residues. The CDR3 DNA is TGTGCCAGCAGCGTAACAGGGGCTGCTGAAGCTTTCTTT. The encoded protein is CASSVTGAAEAFF.

This clone was detected a few times. The chain combines TRBV5-6 with TRBJ2-7, with TRBD1 matching over 7 bases. Germline-derived CDR1 and CDR2 are SGHDT and YYEEEE. This CDR3 contains 15 residues. V gave up 2 bases and J gave up 2 bases; unmatched junction bases: 7. The CDR3 sequence is CASSLNPGQTYEQYF. CDR3 sequence (DNA): TGTGCCAGCAGCTTAAACCCGGGACAGACCTACGAGCAGTACTTC.

The chain has TRBV4-3 and TRBJ1-3, with 7 bases aligning to TRBD1. The germline gives CDR1 LGHNA, CDR2 YSLEER. V gave up 3 bases and J gave up 3 bases; unmatched junction bases: 8. The CDR3 runs to 16 residues. The DNA for the CDR3 is TGCGCCAGCAGCCAGGTTACAGGGGCGAATGGAAACACCATATATTTT. As protein: CASSQVTGANGNTIYF.